Below, 32 T cell receptor beta chains from the same sample are listed, as sequenced in a study of cytomegalovirus exposure and HLA in healthy donors. The primer mix had 60 Vbeta and 13 Jbeta primers. Clones were sequenced by immunoSEQ multiplex PCR, and TCRdb holds only the in-frame ones, with some missing. The sample lists about 180,000 clones, approximately 80% occurring once. The sample was PBMCs. These receptors were taken from a woman aged 25 to 45 in good health and CMV-seronegative.

V is TRBV4-1 and J is TRBJ2-2, with 10 positions matching TRBD2. This CDR3 has 15 amino acids. Losses at the gene ends were 4 bases for V and 4 bases for J; bases not matched to a gene: 3. Germline V lookup: CDR1 MGHRA, CDR2 YSYEKL. The CDR3 DNA reads as TGCGCCAGCAGCCGGACTAGCGGAGGCACCGGGGAGCTGTTTTTT. It encodes CASSRTSGGTGELFF.

The chain recombines TRBV10-3 with TRBJ2-3, with 14 bases matching TRBD2. V dropped 10 bases and J dropped 2; count of bases not matched to a gene: 11. Looked up from germline, CDR1 is ENHRY and CDR2 is SYGVKD. This CDR3 spans 17 amino acids. The DNA of the CDR3 is TGTGCCACCGCCGGGACTAGCGGGAGATCCACCACAGATACGCAGTATTTT. It yields the protein CATAGTSGRSTTDTQYF.

The chain employs TRBV5-1 and TRBJ2-5; no clear D gene. Germline V gene lookup returns CDR1 SGHRS and CDR2 YFSETQ. The CDR3 consists of 12 residues. The V end lost 4 bases, the J end lost 2 bases, and 6 bases lay between the germline ends. CDR3 sequence (DNA): TGCGCCAGCAGCATAGATCAAGAGACCCAGTACTTC. It codes for CASSIDQETQYF.

The rearrangement uses TRBV10-3 and TRBJ2-7; 10 bases map to TRBD2. CDR1 and CDR2 from the germline V gene are ENHRY and SYGVKD. V was pared by 8 bases and J by 5 bases, with 6 bases of the junction left unmatched. The CDR3 runs 13 residues. DNA of the CDR3: TGTGCCATCCGAGGGCTAGCGGGAGACGAGCAGTACTTC. Protein: CAIRGLAGDEQYF.

The rearrangement links TRBV5-1 to TRBJ2-4; 11 nucleotides line up with TRBD2. CDR3 length: 15 amino acids. J lost 6 bases, V lost 0 bases, and 2 bases had no gene match. Germline V gene data show CDR1 as SGHRS and CDR2 as YFSETQ. As DNA, the CDR3 is TGCGCCAGCAGCTTGGAGGGGACTAGCGGAAACATTCAGTACTTC. Amino acids: CASSLEGTSGNIQYF.

Regarding this clone: Other DNA variants within this sample encode the same CDR3. V gene TRBV6-5 combines with J gene TRBJ1-2, with D perhaps matching TRBD1 (6 bases). CDR1 and CDR2 (germline): MNHEY, SVGAGI. The CDR3 has 11 amino acids. With 5 bases removed from V and 8 bases from J, the gap between germline ends came to 9 bases. The CDR3 DNA is TGTGCCAGCAGTGCTGGGGGCGGCTACACCTTC. It yields the protein CASSAGGGYTF.

The chain couples TRBV2 to TRBJ2-7, with a possible D match to TRBD2 (5 bases). CDR3 length: 16 amino acids. V was clipped by 0 bases and J by 4 bases, with 16 bases between them. Germline loops: CDR1 SNHLY, CDR2 FYNNEI. CDR3 region: CASSEAPSGNNYEQYF. The CDR3 DNA sequence: TGTGCCAGCAGTGAAGCCCCCTCCGGGAATAATTACGAGCAGTACTTC.

This chain joins TRBV7-9 and TRBJ2-3, with 10 bases matching TRBD1. Germline V gives CDR1 SEHNR, CDR2 FQNEAQ (reference sequence). V lost 5 bases and J lost 3; bases outside the gene matches: 5. This CDR3 has 15 amino acids. CDR3 protein: CASSRGQGETDTQYF. The CDR3 DNA sequence: TGTGCCAGCAGCCGAGGACAGGGGGAAACAGATACGCAGTATTTT.

The genes are TRBV11-2 and TRBJ2-7; 7 bases match TRBD1. The CDR3 has 15 residues. Per the germline V gene, CDR1 is SGHAT and CDR2 is FQNNGV. V dropped 6 bases and J dropped 1; count of bases not matched to a gene: 9. For the CDR3, the DNA is TGTGCCAGCAGTTACGGACGGGGACAGTCCTACGAGCAGTACTTC. Its protein is CASSYGRGQSYEQYF.

The chain has TRBV19 and TRBJ1-4; TRBD1 is a possible D gene (5 bases). CDR1 is LNHDA, CDR2 SQIVND, per germline (reference sequence). V was trimmed by 6 bases and J by 5 bases, leaving 10 bases between them. The CDR3 is made up of 13 amino acids. CDR3 bases: TGTGCCAGTAGAGAGGACACCAATGAAAAACTGTTTTTT. Translating gives CASREDTNEKLFF.

The J gene is TRBJ1-6, the V gene TRBV4-1; D is perhaps TRBD1 (6 bases). Trimming removed 1 base at V and 4 bases at J, with 14 bases between. In germline, CDR1 is MGHRA, CDR2 YSYEKL. There are 17 residues in the CDR3. The CDR3: CASSQGERGGYNSPLHF. In nucleotides, the CDR3 is TGCGCCAGCAGCCAAGGAGAAAGGGGGGGGTATAATTCACCCCTCCACTTT.

Notes on this clone: Other DNA sequences in the sample encode the same CDR3. This chain links TRBV7-2 with TRBJ2-5; 7 bases map to TRBD2. This CDR3 is built from 14 residues. J lost 4 bases, V lost 0 bases, and 2 bases had no gene match. Germline assignment: CDR1 SGHTA and CDR2 FQGNSA. DNA of the CDR3: TGTGCCAGCAGCTTAGCGGGGAGGGGAGAGACCCAGTACTTC. This encodes CASSLAGRGETQYF.

This rearrangement joins TRBV6-5 to TRBJ1-1; D unclear. Germline loops: CDR1 MNHEY, CDR2 SVGAGI. V gave up 2 bases and J gave up 5 bases, with 12 bases separating them. The CDR3 sequence is 14 residues long. CDR3 nucleotide sequence: TGTGCCAGCAGTTACCCAGGATACGAGACTGAAGCTTTCTTT. Amino acid sequence: CASSYPGYETEAFF.

The chain uses TRBV7-2 and TRBJ2-3; D gene uncertain. The CDR3 loop spans 13 amino acids. Trimming removed 4 bases from V and 2 bases from J, with 7 bases in between. Germline V gene lookup returns CDR1 SGHTA and CDR2 FQGNSA. The CDR3 DNA reads TGTGCCAGCAGCTCGGTTTACACAGATACGCAGTATTTT. Amino acids: CASSSVYTDTQYF. Full variable domain (outside the CDR3, taken from reference TRBV7-2 and TRBJ2-3): GAGVSQSPSNKVTEKGKDVELRCDPISGHTALYWYRQSLGQGLEFLIYFQGNSAPDKSGLPSDRFSAERTGGSVSTLTIQRTQQEDSAVYLCASSSVYTDTQYFGPGTRLTVL.

Of note for this clone: This likely comes from a read error, as the CDR3 has no conserved phenylalanine or tryptophan at its end. The CDR3 sequence: CASSVNQGARAGELFC. Written as DNA, the CDR3 is TGTGCCAGCAGTGTAAACCAGGGGGCGAGGGCCGGGGAGCTGTTTTGT. The rearrangement uses TRBV2 and TRBJ2-2; TRBD1 agrees at 8 bases. The CDR3 runs 16 residues. The V and J ends lost 4 bases and 6 bases, in that order; junction bases with no gene match: 10. CDR1 is SNHLY, CDR2 FYNNEI, per germline.

In the case of this clone: The germline gene is not matched at one end of the junction; a read error may be the cause. This chain uses TRBV7-9 with TRBJ2-7; D is possibly TRBD1 (5 bases). Germline assignment: CDR1 SEHNR and CDR2 FQNEAQ (reference sequence). The CDR3 contains 12 residues. CDR3 in DNA: TGTTCCAGCAGCATTCAGGGTCACGAGCAGTACTTC. It translates to CSSSIQGHEQYF. The full variable domain, completed using reference TRBV7-9 and TRBJ2-7, is DTGVSQNPRHKITKRGQNVTFRCDPISEHNRLYWYRQTLGQGPEFLTYFQNEAQLEKSRLLSDRFSAERPKGSFSTLEIQRTEQGDSAMYLCSSSIQGHEQYFGPGTRLTVT.

V usage is TRBV30 and J usage is TRBJ2-1; tentatively, D is TRBD2 (6 bases). The V end was cut by 2 bases, the J end by 3 bases, with 8 bases between. Germline V lookup: CDR1 GTSNPN, CDR2 SVGIG (reference sequence). The CDR3 is made up of 13 amino acids. The CDR3 spells CAWSTTSYNEQFF. Written as DNA, the CDR3 is TGTGCCTGGAGTACGACTAGCTACAATGAGCAGTTCTTC.

The gene calls are TRBV5-4 and TRBJ2-7, with TRBD1 as a possible D gene (6 bases). The germline V gene encodes CDR1 SGHNT and CDR2 YYREEE (reference sequence). Trimming left V 1 base short and J 3 bases short, with 14 bases between. The CDR3 is 15 amino acids. CDR3 region: CASSLFTTGNYEQYF. As DNA, the CDR3 is TGTGCCAGCAGCTTGTTCACGACAGGAAACTACGAGCAGTACTTC.

This rearrangement joins TRBV10-1 to TRBJ1-6, with 8 bases fitting TRBD1. Germline CDR1 WNHNN, CDR2 SYGVQD (reference sequence). The CDR3 contains 19 residues. Unmatched junction bases numbered 13, after V lost 6 bases and J lost 0 bases. This CDR3 is CASRAGQAPVSSYNSPLHF. CDR3 DNA sequence: TGCGCCAGCAGAGCGGGACAGGCCCCCGTAAGCTCCTATAATTCACCCCTCCACTTT.

This chain links TRBV7-8 with TRBJ2-7, with D unresolved. V lost 1 base and J lost 3, with 7 bases in between. The germline CDR1 and CDR2 sequences are SGHVS and FQNEAQ. The CDR3 totals 13 residues. The CDR3 region has the DNA TGTGCCAGCAGCTTAGGCCCGAGCTACGAGCAGTACTTC. Protein sequence: CASSLGPSYEQYF.

This chain joins TRBV25-1 and TRBJ1-1; possibly TRBD1 for D (5 bases). Germline assignment: CDR1 MGHDK and CDR2 SYGVNS. The CDR3 sequence is 14 residues long. Trimming stripped 4 bases from V and 4 bases from J, with 13 bases between. The DNA for the CDR3 is TGTGCCAGCAGTGGTTTACAGGAGGGCACTGAAGCTTTCTTT. It codes for CASSGLQEGTEAFF.

This clone came up once. The chain is built from TRBV7-9 and TRBJ2-7; D possibly corresponds to TRBD1 (6 bases). V lost 5 bases, J lost 4 bases, and 15 bases lay in between. Germline V lookup: CDR1 SEHNR, CDR2 FQNEAQ (reference sequence). This CDR3 contains 14 residues. The CDR3 loop reads CASSRSGQGYEQYF. Written as DNA, the CDR3 is TGTGCCAGCAGCCGGTCGGGACAAGGGTACGAGCAGTACTTC.

CDR3 in DNA: TGTGCCAGCAGCCGGGACACGGACTACGAGCAGTACTTC. Protein sequence: CASSRDTDYEQYF. The rearrangement links TRBV28 to TRBJ2-7, with D possibly TRBD1 on 6 matching bases. The V gene lost 6 bases and the J gene lost 3 bases, with 12 bases spanning the gap. CDR3 length: 13 amino acids. Germline V gene data show CDR1 as MDHEN and CDR2 as SYDVKM. Full variable domain (outside the CDR3, taken from reference TRBV28 and TRBJ2-7): DVKVTQSSRYLVKRTGEKVFLECVQDMDHENMFWYRQDPGLGLRLIYFSYDVKMKEKGDIPEGYSVSREKKERFSLILESASTNQTSMYLCASSRDTDYEQYFGPGTRLTVT.

The genes are TRBV9 and TRBJ1-5; maybe TRBD1 (6 bases). The CDR3 spans 15 residues. Germline V gene sequence: CDR1 SGDLS, CDR2 YYNGEE. Trimming removed 3 bases at V and 6 bases at J, with 16 bases between. This CDR3 reads CASSATPDSAQPQHF. CDR3 bases: TGTGCCAGCAGCGCCACCCCGGACAGCGCTCAGCCCCAGCATTTT.

This clone was counted between two and nine times. V gene TRBV7-9 combines with J gene TRBJ1-1; D is perhaps TRBD1 (5 bases). V lost 1 base, J lost 4 bases, and 13 bases lay in between. The germline CDR1 and CDR2 sequences are SEHNR and FQNEAQ (reference sequence). The CDR3 totals 15 residues. The CDR3 spells CASSLGPQGGTEAFF. CDR3 nucleotide sequence: TGTGCCAGCAGCTTAGGGCCCCAGGGAGGCACTGAAGCTTTCTTT.

This clone was seen just once. The rearrangement uses TRBV14 and TRBJ2-5; a possible D gene is TRBD2 (7 bases). This CDR3 contains 12 residues. CDR1 and CDR2 (germline): SGHDN, FVKESK. Trimming removed 8 bases at V and 5 bases at J, with 12 bases between. CDR3 in DNA: TGTGCCAGCGGGAGGGGGTCGGAGACCCAGTACTTC. Translated: CASGRGSETQYF.

This clone turned up a few times. V is TRBV6-6 and J is TRBJ1-1, with D unclear. This CDR3 is 13 amino acids long. Germline lookup yields CDR1 MNHNY and CDR2 SVGAGI (reference sequence). Trimming removed 9 bases from V and 0 bases from J, with 11 bases in between. The CDR3 is CASRGQMNTEAFF. Here the CDR3 DNA reads TGTGCCAGTAGAGGGCAGATGAACACTGAAGCTTTCTTT.

This sequence joins TRBV4-2 and TRBJ2-1, with 8 bases that match TRBD2. CDR3 length: 16 residues. Germline CDR1 and CDR2: LGHNA and YNFKEQ. V dropped 1 base and J dropped 5; count of bases not matched to a gene: 7. The CDR3 region is CASSQGGTSSHNEQFF. The CDR3 DNA reads TGTGCCAGCAGCCAAGGGGGGACTAGTTCCCACAATGAGCAGTTCTTC.

This chain links TRBV7-2 with TRBJ2-7; 10 bases line up with TRBD1. The germline CDR1 and CDR2 sequences are SGHTA and FQGNSA. Trimming took 5 bases from V and 0 from J; bases not matched to a gene: 7. The CDR3 runs 16 residues. CDR3 nucleotides: TGTGCCAGCAGCCTCGGACAGGGGGGCACCTCCTACGAGCAGTACTTC. This sequence encodes CASSLGQGGTSYEQYF.

V usage is TRBV2 and J usage is TRBJ2-7, with 9 nucleotides matching TRBD1. Germline V gene lookup returns CDR1 SNHLY and CDR2 FYNNEI. CDR3 length: 16 residues. Trimming cost V 0 bases and J 1 base; bases outside gene matches: 4. DNA for the CDR3: TGTGCCAGCAGTGAAGCACACAGGGGGCTTTCCTACGAGCAGTACTTC. Protein sequence: CASSEAHRGLSYEQYF.

The chain uses TRBV10-3 and TRBJ2-3; 8 bases agree with TRBD1. Germline V gene lookup returns CDR1 ENHRY and CDR2 SYGVKD. This CDR3 comprises 15 residues. V lost 0 bases, J lost 3 bases, and 2 bases stayed unmatched. Written as DNA, the CDR3 is TGTGCCATCAGTGAGTCGACAGGGGAGACAGATACGCAGTATTTT. Its protein product is CAISESTGETDTQYF.

This clone was recorded a few times. This chain joins TRBV28 and TRBJ2-2, with 8 nucleotides matching TRBD1. Germline V CDR1 and CDR2: MDHEN, SYDVKM. Losses at the gene ends were 7 bases for V and 6 bases for J; bases not matched to a gene: 19. The CDR3 spans 18 residues. CDR3 residues: CASKALGQGAVWAGELFF. DNA for the CDR3: TGTGCCAGCAAAGCGCTCGGGCAGGGGGCTGTTTGGGCCGGGGAGCTGTTTTTT.